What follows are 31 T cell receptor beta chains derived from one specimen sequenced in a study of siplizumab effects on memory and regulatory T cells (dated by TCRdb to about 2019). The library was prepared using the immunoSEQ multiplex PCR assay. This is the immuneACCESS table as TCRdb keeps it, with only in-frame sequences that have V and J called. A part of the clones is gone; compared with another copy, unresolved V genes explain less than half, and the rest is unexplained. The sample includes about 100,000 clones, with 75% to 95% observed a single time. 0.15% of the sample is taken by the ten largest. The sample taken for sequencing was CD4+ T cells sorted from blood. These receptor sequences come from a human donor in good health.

The CDR3 spells CASSPSVSGNTIYF. For the CDR3, the DNA is TGTGCCAGCTCACCATCTGTCTCTGGAAACACCATATATTTT. The chain carries TRBV18 and TRBJ1-3; no definite D call. Germline V gene lookup returns CDR1 KGHSH and CDR2 LQKENI. This CDR3 spans 14 amino acids. The ends were cut back, 2 bases at V and 0 bases at J, with 5 bases in the middle.

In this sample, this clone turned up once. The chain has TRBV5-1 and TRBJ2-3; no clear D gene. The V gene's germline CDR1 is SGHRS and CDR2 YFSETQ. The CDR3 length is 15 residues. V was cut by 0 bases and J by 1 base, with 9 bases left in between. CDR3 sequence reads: CASSLGAQGTDTQYF. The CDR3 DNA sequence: TGCGCCAGCAGCTTGGGGGCCCAAGGCACAGATACGCAGTATTTT.

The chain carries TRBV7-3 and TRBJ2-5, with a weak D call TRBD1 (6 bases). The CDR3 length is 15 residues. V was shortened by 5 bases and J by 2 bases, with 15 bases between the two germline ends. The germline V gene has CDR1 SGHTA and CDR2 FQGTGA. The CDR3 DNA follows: TGTGCCAGCAGCCGAGGGGCCGGACAGCAAGAGACCCAGTACTTC. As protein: CASSRGAGQQETQYF.

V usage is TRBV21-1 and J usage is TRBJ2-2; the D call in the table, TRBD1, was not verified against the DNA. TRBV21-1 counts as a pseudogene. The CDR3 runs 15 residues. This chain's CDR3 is CASSEGTGDTGELFF. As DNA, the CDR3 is TGTGCCAGCAGCGAAGGGACAGGGGACACCGGGGAGCTGTTTTTT.

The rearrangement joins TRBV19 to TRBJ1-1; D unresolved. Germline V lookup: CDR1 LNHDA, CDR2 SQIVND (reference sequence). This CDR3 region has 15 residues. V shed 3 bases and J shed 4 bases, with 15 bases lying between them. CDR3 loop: CASSIGFSVTTEAFF. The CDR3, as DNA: TGTGCCAGTAGTATTGGCTTTAGTGTGACCACTGAAGCTTTCTTT.

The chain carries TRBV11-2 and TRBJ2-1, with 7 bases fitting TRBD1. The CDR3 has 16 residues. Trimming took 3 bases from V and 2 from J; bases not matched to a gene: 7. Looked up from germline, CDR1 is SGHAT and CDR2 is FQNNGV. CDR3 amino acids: CASSFGQASAYNEQFF. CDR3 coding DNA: TGTGCCAGCAGCTTCGGACAGGCCTCTGCCTACAATGAGCAGTTCTTC.

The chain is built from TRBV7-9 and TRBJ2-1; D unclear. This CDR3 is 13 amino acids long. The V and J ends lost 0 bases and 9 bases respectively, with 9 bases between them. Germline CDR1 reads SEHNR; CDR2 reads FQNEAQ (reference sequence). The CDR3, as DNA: TGTGCCAGCAGCTTAGCGGAAGAGGCTGAGCAGTTCTTC. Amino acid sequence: CASSLAEEAEQFF.

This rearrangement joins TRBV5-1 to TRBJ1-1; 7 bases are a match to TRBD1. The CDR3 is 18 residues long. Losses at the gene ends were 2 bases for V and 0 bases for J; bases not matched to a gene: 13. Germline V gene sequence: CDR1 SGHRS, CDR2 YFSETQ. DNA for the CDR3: TGCGCCAGCAGCTTCTCGGACAGGTGGGCGGACATGAACACTGAAGCTTTCTTT. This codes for CASSFSDRWADMNTEAFF.

CDR3: CATKEQGGNTEAFF. CDR3 coding DNA: TGTGCCACCAAGGAGCAGGGGGGGAACACTGAAGCTTTCTTT. The chain carries TRBV19 and TRBJ1-1, with 7 bases identical to TRBD1. Unmatched junction bases numbered 9, after V lost 10 bases and J lost 1 base. Germline V gives CDR1 LNHDA, CDR2 SQIVND (reference sequence). The CDR3 runs to 14 residues.

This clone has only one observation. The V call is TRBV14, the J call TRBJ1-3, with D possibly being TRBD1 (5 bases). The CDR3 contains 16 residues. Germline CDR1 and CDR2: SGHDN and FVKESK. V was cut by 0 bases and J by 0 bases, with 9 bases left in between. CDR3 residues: CASSQEGRGSGNTIYF. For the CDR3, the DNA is TGTGCCAGCAGCCAAGAGGGACGGGGCTCTGGAAACACCATATATTTT. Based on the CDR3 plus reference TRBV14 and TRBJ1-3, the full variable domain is EAGVTQFPSHSVIEKGQTVTLRCDPISGHDNLYWYRRVMGKEIKFLLHFVKESKQDESGMPNNRFLAERTGGTYSTLKVQPAELEDSGVYFCASSQEGRGSGNTIYFGEGSWLTVV.

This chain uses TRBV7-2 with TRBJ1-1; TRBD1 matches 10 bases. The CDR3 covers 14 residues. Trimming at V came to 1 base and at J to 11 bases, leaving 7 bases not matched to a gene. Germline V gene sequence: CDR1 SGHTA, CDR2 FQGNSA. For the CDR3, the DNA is TGTGCCAGCAGCTTAGAGGGAAGACAGGGGGCGGCTTTCTTT. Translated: CASSLEGRQGAAFF.

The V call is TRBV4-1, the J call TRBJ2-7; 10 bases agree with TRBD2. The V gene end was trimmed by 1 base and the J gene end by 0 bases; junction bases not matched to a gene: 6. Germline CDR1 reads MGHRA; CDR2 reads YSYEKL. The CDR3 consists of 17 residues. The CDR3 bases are TGCGCCAGCAGCCAAGTTGCTAGCGGGGGCCACTCCTACGAGCAGTACTTC. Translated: CASSQVASGGHSYEQYF.

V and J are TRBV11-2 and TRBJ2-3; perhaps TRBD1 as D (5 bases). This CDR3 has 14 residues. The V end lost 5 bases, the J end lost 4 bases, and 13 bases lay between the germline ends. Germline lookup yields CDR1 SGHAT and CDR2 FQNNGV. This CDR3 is CASSQAGNADTQYF. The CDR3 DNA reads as TGTGCCAGCAGCCAGGCAGGGAACGCAGATACGCAGTATTTT.

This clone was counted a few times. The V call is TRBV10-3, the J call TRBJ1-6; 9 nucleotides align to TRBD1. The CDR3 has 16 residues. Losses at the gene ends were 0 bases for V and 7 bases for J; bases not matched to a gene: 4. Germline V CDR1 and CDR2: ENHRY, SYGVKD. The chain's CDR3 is CAISESSGTGNSPLHF. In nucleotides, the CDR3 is TGTGCCATCAGTGAGTCGTCGGGGACAGGGAATTCACCCCTCCACTTT.

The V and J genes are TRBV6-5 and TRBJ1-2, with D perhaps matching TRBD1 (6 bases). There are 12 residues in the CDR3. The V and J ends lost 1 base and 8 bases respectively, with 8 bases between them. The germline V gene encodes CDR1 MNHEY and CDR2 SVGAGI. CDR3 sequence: CASSYWGGGYTF. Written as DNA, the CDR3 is TGTGCCAGCAGTTACTGGGGGGGCGGCTACACCTTC.

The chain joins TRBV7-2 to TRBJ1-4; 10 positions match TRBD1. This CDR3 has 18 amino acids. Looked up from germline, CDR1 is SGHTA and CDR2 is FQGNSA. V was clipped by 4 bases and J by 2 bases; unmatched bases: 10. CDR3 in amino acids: CASSSPRDRGSTNEKLFF. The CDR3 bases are TGTGCCAGCAGCTCGCCTCGGGACAGGGGAAGCACTAATGAAAAACTGTTTTTT.

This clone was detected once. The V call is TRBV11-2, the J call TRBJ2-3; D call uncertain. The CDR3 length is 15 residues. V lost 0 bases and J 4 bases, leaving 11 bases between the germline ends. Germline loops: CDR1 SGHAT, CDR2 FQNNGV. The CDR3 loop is CASSLEGGKSDTQYF. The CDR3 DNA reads TGTGCCAGCAGCTTAGAAGGTGGAAAGTCAGATACGCAGTATTTT.

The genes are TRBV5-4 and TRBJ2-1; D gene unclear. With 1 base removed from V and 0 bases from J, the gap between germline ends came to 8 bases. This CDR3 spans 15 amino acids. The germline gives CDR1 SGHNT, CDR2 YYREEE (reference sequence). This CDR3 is CASSLNGFSYNEQFF. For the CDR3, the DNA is TGTGCCAGCAGCTTGAATGGATTCTCCTACAATGAGCAGTTCTTC.

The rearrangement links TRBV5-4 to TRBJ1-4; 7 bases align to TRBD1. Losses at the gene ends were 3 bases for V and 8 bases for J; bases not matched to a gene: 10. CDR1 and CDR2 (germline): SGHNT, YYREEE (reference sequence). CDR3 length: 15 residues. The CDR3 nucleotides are TGTGCCAGCAGCTCCGGATTTCAGGGGGGCGAAAAACTGTTTTTT. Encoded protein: CASSSGFQGGEKLFF.

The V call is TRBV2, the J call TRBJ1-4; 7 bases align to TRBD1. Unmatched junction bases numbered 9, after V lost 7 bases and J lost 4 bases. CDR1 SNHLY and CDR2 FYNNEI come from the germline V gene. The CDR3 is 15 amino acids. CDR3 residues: CASNRQGLLNEKLFF. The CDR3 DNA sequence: TGTGCCAGCAATCGACAGGGCCTACTTAATGAAAAACTGTTTTTT.

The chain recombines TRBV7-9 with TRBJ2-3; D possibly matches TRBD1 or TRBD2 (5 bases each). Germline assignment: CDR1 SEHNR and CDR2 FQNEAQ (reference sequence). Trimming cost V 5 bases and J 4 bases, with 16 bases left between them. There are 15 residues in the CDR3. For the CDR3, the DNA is TGTGCCAGCAGCCTACGGGACCCTAAGCCAGATACGCAGTATTTT. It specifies CASSLRDPKPDTQYF.

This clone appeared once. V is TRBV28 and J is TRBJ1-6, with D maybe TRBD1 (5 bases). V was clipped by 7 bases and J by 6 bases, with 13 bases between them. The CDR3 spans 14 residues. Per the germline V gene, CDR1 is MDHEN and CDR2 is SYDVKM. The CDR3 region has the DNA TGTGCCAGCATGGGTCTCGGGGGTAATTCACCCCTCCACTTT. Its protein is CASMGLGGNSPLHF.

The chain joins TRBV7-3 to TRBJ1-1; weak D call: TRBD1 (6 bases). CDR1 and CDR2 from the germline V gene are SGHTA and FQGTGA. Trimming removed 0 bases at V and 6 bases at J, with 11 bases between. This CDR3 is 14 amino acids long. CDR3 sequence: CASSLTGGAAEAFF. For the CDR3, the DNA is TGTGCCAGCAGCTTAACTGGGGGCGCCGCTGAAGCTTTCTTT.

The CDR3 reads CASSPPRGYEQYF. CDR3 sequence (DNA): TGTGCCAGCTCACCACCGCGTGGGTACGAGCAGTACTTC. V usage is TRBV18 and J usage is TRBJ2-7; D unresolved. Germline V gene sequence: CDR1 KGHSH, CDR2 LQKENI. CDR3 length: 13 residues. Trimming stripped 0 bases from V and 4 bases from J, with 7 bases between.

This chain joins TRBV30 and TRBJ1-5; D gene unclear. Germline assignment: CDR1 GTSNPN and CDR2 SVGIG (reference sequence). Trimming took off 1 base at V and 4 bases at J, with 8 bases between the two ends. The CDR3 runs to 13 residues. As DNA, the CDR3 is TGTGCCTGGAGTGGAGGGAGGAATCAGCCCCAGCATTTT. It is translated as CAWSGGRNQPQHF.

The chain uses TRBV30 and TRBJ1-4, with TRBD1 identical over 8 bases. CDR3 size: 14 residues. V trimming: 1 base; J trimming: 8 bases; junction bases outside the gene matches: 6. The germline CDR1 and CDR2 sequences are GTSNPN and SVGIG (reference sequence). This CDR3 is CAWSAQGAGEKLFF. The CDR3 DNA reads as TGTGCCTGGAGTGCTCAGGGGGCGGGAGAAAAACTGTTTTTT. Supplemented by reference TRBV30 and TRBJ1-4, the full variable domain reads SQTIHQWPATLVQPVGSPLSLECTVEGTSNPNLYWYRQAAGRGLQLLFYSVGIGQISSEVPQNLSASRPQDRQFILSSKKLLLSDSGFYLCAWSAQGAGEKLFFGSGTQLSVL.

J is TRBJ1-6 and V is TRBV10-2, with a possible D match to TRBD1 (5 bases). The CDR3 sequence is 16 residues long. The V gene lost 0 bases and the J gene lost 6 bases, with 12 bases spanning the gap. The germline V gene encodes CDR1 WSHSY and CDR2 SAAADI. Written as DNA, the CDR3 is TGCGCCAGCAGTGAGTCGAACCCAGGGAGTAATTCACCCCTCCACTTT. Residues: CASSESNPGSNSPLHF.

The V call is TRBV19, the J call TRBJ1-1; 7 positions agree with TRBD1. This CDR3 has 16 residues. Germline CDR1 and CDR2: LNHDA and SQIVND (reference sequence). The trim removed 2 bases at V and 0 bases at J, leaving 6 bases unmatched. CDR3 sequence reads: CASSISWDSVNTEAFF. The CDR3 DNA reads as TGTGCCAGTAGTATAAGTTGGGACAGCGTGAACACTGAAGCTTTCTTT. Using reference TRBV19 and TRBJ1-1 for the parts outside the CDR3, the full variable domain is DGGITQSPKYLFRKEGQNVTLSCEQNLNHDAMYWYRQDPGQGLRLIYYSQIVNDFQKGDIAEGYSVSREKKESFPLTVTSAQKNPTAFYLCASSISWDSVNTEAFFGQGTRLTVV.

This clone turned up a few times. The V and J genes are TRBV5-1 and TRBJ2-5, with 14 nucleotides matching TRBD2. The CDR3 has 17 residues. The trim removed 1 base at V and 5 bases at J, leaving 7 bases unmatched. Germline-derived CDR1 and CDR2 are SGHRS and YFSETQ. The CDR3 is CASSLSTSGGARETQYF. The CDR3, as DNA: TGCGCCAGCAGCTTGTCGACTAGCGGGGGGGCCAGGGAGACCCAGTACTTC.

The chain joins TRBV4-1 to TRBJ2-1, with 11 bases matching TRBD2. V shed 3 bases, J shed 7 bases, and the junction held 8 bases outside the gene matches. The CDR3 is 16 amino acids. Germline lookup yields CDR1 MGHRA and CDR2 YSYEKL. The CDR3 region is CASSHFPSGGINEQFF. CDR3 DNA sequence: TGCGCCAGCAGCCATTTCCCTAGCGGGGGGATTAATGAGCAGTTCTTC.

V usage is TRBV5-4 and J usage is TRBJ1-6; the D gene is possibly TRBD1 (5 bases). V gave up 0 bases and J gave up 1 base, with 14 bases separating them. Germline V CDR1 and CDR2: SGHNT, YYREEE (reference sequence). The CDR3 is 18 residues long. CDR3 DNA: TGTGCCAGCAGCTTGGGGTGGGGGATTGGATCCTATAATTCACCCCTCCACTTT. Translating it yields CASSLGWGIGSYNSPLHF.